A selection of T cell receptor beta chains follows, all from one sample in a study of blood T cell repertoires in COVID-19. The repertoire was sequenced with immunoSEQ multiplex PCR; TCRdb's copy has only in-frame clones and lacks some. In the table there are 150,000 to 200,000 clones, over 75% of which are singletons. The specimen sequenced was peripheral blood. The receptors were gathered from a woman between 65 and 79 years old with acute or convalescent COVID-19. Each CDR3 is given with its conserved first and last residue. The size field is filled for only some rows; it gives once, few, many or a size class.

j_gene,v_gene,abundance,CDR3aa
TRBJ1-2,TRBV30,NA,CAWSPGGRSSVSYGYTF
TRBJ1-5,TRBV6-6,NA,CASNIQGGNQPQHF
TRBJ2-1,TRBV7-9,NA,CASTPDTFRYNEQFF
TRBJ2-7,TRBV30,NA,CAGRYGTAASYEQYF
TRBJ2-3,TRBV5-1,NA,CASSLGQVQGTDTQYF
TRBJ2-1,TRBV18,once,CASRRGGVSYNEQFF
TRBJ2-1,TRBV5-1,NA,CASSSVLSRGDEQFF
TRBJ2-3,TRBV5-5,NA,CASSFDGRAQDTQYF
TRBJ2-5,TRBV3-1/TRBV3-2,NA,CASSQLPTDQETQYF
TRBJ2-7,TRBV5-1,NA,CASSLDSYVYEQYF
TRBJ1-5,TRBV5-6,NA,CASSLGAGARNQPQHF
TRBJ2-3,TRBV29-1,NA,CSVEGQGATDTQYF
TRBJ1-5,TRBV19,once,CASSIYRGSNQPQHF